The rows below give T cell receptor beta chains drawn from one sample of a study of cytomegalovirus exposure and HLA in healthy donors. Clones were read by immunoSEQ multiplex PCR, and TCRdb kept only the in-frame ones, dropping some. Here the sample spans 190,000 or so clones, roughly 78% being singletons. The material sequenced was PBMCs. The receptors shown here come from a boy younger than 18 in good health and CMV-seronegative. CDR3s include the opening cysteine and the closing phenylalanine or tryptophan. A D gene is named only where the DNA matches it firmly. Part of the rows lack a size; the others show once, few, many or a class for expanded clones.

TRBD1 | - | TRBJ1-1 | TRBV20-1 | CSARKTGEAFF | TGCAGTGCTAGGAAGACAGGGGAAGCTTTCTTT
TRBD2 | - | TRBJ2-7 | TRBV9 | CASSLDVTSGHEQYF | TGTGCCAGCAGCCTAGACGTGACTAGCGGCCACGAGCAGTACTTC
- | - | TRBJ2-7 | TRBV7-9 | CASSPGKGREYEQYF | TGTGCCAGCAGCCCCGGGAAAGGTCGTGAGTACGAGCAGTACTTC
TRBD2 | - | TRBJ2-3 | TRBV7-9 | CASSLSSGGKDTQYF | TGTGCCAGCAGCTTAAGTAGCGGGGGGAAAGATACGCAGTATTTT
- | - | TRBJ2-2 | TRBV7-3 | CASSPLGQGTGELFF | TGTGCCAGCAGCCCCTTGGGGCAGGGGACCGGGGAGCTGTTTTTT
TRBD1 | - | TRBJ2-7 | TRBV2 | CASSAGTGAYEQYF | TGTGCCAGCAGCGCCGGGACAGGCGCCTACGAGCAGTACTTC
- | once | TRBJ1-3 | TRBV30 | CAWSALLLGNTIYF | TGTGCCTGGAGTGCCCTCCTCCTGGGAAACACCATATATTTT
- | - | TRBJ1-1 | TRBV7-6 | CASSRTDLTEAFF | TGTGCCAGCAGCCGTACAGACCTCACTGAAGCTTTCTTT
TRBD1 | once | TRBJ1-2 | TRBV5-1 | CASSSRDRGYGYTF | TGCGCCAGCAGCTCCCGGGACAGAGGCTATGGCTACACCTTC
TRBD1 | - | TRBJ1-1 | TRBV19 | CASSEKGQGRTEAFF | TGTGCCAGTAGTGAAAAGGGACAGGGAAGGACTGAAGCTTTCTTT
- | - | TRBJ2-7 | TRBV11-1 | CASSYLFSHEQYF | TGTGCCAGCAGTTACTTGTTCTCCCACGAGCAGTACTTC
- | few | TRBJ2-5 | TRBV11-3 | CASSLRASPETQYF | TGTGCCAGCAGCTTACGAGCTAGCCCGGAGACCCAGTACTTC
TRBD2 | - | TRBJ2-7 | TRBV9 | CASSVSLAAGDYEQYF | TGTGCCAGCAGCGTCTCCCTAGCGGCGGGGGACTACGAGCAGTACTTC
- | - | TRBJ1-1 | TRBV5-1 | CASSLSGSYPEAFF | TGCGCCAGCAGCTTGTCGGGGTCTTATCCTGAAGCTTTCTTT
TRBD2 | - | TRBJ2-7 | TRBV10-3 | CAISEARELAGVSYEQYF | TGTGCCATCAGTGAGGCGAGGGAACTAGCGGGAGTATCCTACGAGCAGTACTTC
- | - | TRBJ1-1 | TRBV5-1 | CASSLEQAQNTEAFF | TGCGCCAGCAGCTTGGAACAGGCACAAAACACTGAAGCTTTCTTT
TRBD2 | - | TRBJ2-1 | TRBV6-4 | CASSDGGGANEQFF | TGTGCCAGCAGTGACGGCGGGGGGGCCAATGAGCAGTTCTTC
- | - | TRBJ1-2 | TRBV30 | CAWSVWEAGGYTF | TGTGCCTGGAGTGTTTGGGAGGCGGGAGGCTACACCTTC
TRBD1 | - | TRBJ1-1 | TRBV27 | CASTPDRGQQGTEAFF | TGTGCCAGCACCCCGGACAGGGGCCAGCAAGGCACTGAAGCTTTCTTT
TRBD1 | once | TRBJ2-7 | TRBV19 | CASRGDSPPYEQYF | TGTGCCAGTAGAGGGGACAGCCCTCCCTACGAGCAGTACTTC
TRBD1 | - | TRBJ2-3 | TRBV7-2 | CASSSNRDSTQYF | TGTGCCAGCAGCTCTAACCGGGACAGCACGCAGTATTTT
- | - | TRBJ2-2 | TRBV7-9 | CASSLVSINTGELFF | TGTGCCAGCAGCTTAGTTTCTATCAACACCGGGGAGCTGTTTTTT
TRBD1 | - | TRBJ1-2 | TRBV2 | CAIADREGYGYTF | TGTGCCATCGCGGACAGGGAGGGGTATGGCTACACCTTC
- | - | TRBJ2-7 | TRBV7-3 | CASSPLPSHEQYF | TGTGCCAGCAGCCCCCTACCGTCCCACGAGCAGTACTTC
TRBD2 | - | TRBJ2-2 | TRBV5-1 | CASSLHLAGGNTGELFF | TGCGCCAGCAGCCTGCATTTAGCGGGGGGCAACACCGGGGAGCTGTTTTTT
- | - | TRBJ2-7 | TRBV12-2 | CASRLDFGTLGGWSEQYF | TGTGCAAGTCGCTTAGATTTTGGAACGCTAGGTGGTTGGAGCGAGCAGTACTTC
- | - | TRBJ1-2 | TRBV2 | CASTLHRVQTNYGYTF | TGTGCCAGCACCCTACACAGGGTCCAGACTAACTATGGCTACACCTTC
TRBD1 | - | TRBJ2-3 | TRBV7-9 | CASSSGTGVPDTQYF | TGTGCCAGCAGCTCCGGGACAGGGGTGCCAGATACGCAGTATTTT
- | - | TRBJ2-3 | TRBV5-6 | CASSFGGRPLHTQYF | TGTGCCAGCAGCTTCGGGGGTAGGCCTTTACATACGCAGTATTTT
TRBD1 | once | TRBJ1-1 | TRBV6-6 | CASSPSDREAFF | TGTGCCAGCAGTCCCTCGGACAGGGAAGCTTTCTTT
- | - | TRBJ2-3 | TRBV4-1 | CASSQESGGYSTDTQYF | TGCGCCAGCAGCCAAGAATCGGGTGGTTATAGCACAGATACGCAGTATTTT
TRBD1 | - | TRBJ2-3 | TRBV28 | CASSPSWGPGQVVYDTQYF | TGTGCCAGCAGCCCGTCGTGGGGTCCGGGACAGGTGGTTTATGATACGCAGTATTTT
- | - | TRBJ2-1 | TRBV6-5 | CASSYSRGGNEQFF | TGTGCCAGCAGTTACAGCAGGGGCGGGAATGAGCAGTTCTTC
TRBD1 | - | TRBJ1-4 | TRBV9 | CASSFRTGKLFF | TGTGCCAGCAGCTTCCGGACAGGCAAACTGTTTTTT
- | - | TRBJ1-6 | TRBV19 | CASSIEDSGPYSPLHF | TGTGCCAGTAGTATAGAGGACAGCGGACCCTATTCACCCCTCCACTTT
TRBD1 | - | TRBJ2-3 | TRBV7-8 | CASSMGQGRTDTQYF | TGTGCCAGCAGCATGGGACAGGGTAGGACAGATACGCAGTATTTT
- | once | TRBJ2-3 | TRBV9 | CASSVARYGGLTDTQYF | TGTGCCAGCAGCGTAGCTCGTTACGGGGGGCTTACAGATACGCAGTATTTT
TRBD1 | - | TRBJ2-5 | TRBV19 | CASSIATGRETQYF | TGTGCCAGTAGTATAGCGACAGGGCGGGAGACCCAGTACTTC
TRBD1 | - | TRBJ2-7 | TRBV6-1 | CASSETGVYEQYF | TGTGCCAGCAGCGAGACAGGGGTCTACGAGCAGTACTTC
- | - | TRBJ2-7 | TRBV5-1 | CASSLALTTGRSPYEQYF | TGCGCCAGCAGCTTGGCCCTTACCACAGGGAGAAGTCCCTACGAGCAGTACTTC
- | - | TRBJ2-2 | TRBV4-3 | CASSQDTGTGELFF | TGCGCCAGCAGCCAAGATACAGGGACCGGGGAGCTGTTTTTT
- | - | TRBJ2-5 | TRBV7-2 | CASSLRLEETQYF | TGTGCCAGCAGCCTTCGACTAGAAGAGACCCAGTACTTC
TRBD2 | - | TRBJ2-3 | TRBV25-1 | CASSEWGGSGTDTQYF | TGTGCCAGCAGTGAATGGGGGGGTAGCGGGACAGATACGCAGTATTTT
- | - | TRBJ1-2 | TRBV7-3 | CASSSQRGVGYTF | TGTGCCAGCAGCTCACAGCGGGGCGTTGGCTACACCTTC
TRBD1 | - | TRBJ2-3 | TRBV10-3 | CAISWDRRVETVTDTQYF | TGTGCCATCAGTTGGGACAGGAGGGTAGAGACGGTCACAGATACGCAGTATTTT
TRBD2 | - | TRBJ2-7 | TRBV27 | CASSFSSGGYEQYF | TGTGCCAGCAGTTTTTCTAGCGGGGGGTACGAGCAGTACTTC
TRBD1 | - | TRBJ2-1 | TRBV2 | CASSRTGLSYNEQFF | TGTGCCAGCAGTCGGACAGGGCTCTCCTACAATGAGCAGTTCTTC
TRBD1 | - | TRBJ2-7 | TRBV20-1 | CSAIQGETQYF | TGCAGTGCCATACAGGGGGAGACGCAGTACTTC
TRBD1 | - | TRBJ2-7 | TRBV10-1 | CASSESMTGVDEQYF | TGCGCCAGCAGTGAGTCGATGACAGGGGTAGACGAGCAGTACTTC
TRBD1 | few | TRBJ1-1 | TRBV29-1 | CSVLIRGQGGTEAFF | TGCAGCGTTCTAATCCGCGGACAGGGAGGCACTGAAGCTTTCTTT
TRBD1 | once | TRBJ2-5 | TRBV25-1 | CASRHGTGSRETQYF | TGTGCCAGCAGGCACGGGACAGGGAGTCGAGAGACCCAGTACTTC
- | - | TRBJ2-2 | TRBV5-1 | CASSLGMGTGELFF | TGCGCCAGCAGTCTAGGAATGGGCACCGGGGAGCTGTTTTTT
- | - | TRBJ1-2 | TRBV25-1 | CASTGTSNYGYTF | TGTGCCAGCACCGGGACATCGAACTATGGCTACACCTTC